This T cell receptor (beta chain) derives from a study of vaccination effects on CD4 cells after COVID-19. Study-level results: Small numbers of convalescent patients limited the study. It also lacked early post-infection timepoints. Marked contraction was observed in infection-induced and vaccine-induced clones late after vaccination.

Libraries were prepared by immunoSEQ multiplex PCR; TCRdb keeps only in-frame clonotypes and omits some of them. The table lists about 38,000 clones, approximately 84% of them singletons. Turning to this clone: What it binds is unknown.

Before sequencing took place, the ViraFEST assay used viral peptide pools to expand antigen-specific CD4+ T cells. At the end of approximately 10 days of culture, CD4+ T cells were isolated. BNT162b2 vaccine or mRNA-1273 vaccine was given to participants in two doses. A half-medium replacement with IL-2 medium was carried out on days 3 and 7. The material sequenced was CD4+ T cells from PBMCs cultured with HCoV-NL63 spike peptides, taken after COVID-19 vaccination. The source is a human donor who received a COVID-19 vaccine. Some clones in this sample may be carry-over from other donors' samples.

CDR3: CASSGPTGGNEQFF. The CDR3 region has the DNA TGTGCCAGCAGCGGACCTACAGGGGGCAATGAGCAGTTCTTC. The chain carries TRBV9 and TRBJ2-1; 8 bases line up with TRBD1. The CDR3 loop spans 14 amino acids. In germline, CDR1 is SGDLS, CDR2 YYNGEE. Trimming took 3 bases from V and 6 from J; bases not matched to a gene: 5.